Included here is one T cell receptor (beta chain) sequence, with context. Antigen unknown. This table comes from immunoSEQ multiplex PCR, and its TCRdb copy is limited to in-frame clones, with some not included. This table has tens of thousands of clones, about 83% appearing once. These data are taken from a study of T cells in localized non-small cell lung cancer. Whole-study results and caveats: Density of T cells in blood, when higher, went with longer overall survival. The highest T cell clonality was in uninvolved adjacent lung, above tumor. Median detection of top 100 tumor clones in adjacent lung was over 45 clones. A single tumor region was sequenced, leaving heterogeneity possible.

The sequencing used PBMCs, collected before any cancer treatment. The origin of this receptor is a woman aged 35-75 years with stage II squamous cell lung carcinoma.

The CDR3 reads CASMDIGNGNTIYF. CDR3 sequence (DNA): TGTGCCAGTATGGATATAGGGAACGGAAACACCATATATTTT. V usage is TRBV19 and J usage is TRBJ1-3; D unresolved. V was shortened by 7 bases and J by 4 bases, with 14 bases between the two germline ends. The CDR3 length is 14 residues. Germline loops: CDR1 LNHDA, CDR2 SQIVND (reference sequence).